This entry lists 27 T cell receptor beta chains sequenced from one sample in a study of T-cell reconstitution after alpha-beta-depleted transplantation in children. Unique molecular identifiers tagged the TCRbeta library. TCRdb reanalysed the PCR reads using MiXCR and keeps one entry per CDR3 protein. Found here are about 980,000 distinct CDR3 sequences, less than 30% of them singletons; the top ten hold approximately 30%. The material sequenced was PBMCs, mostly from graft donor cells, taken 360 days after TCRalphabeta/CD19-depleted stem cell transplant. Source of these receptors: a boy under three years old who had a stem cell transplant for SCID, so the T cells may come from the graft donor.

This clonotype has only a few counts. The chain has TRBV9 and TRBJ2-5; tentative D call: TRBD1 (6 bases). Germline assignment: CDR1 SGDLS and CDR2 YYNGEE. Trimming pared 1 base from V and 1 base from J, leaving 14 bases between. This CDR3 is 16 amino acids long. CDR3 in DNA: TGTGCCAGCAGCGTACGGGGCAGAGGGGGCCAAGAGACCCAGTACTTC. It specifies CASSVRGRGGQETQYF.

The DNA of the CDR3 is TGTGCCACCAGTGATTCAGGGGCCAACACTGAAGCTTTCTTT. Translated, it gives CATSDSGANTEAFF. The rearrangement joins TRBV24-1 to TRBJ1-1; perhaps TRBD1 as D (6 bases). Trimming removed 2 bases at V and 2 bases at J, with 8 bases between. The CDR3 runs 14 residues. Germline V gives CDR1 KGHDR, CDR2 SFDVKD.

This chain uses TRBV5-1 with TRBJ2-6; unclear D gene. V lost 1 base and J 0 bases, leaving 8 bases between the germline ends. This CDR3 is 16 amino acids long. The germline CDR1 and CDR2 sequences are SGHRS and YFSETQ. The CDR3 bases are TGCGCCAGCAGCTTGATGGAGCGCTCTGGGGCCAACGTCCTGACTTTC. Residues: CASSLMERSGANVLTF.

CDR3 DNA sequence: TGTGCCTGGAGTGTATCGGACAGATCCTACGAGCAGTACTTC. Translated, it gives CAWSVSDRSYEQYF. V is TRBV30 and J is TRBJ2-7; weak D call: TRBD1 (6 bases). The ends were cut back, 0 bases at V and 1 base at J, with 10 bases in the middle. The length of the CDR3 is 14 residues. Germline loops: CDR1 GTSNPN, CDR2 SVGIG (reference sequence).

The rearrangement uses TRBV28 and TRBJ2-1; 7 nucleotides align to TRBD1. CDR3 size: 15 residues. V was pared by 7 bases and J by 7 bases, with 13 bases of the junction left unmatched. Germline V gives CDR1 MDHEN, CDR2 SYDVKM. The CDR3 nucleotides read TGTGCCAGCACCGTCAGGGGACAGCGCGTAAATGAGCAGTTCTTC. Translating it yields CASTVRGQRVNEQFF.

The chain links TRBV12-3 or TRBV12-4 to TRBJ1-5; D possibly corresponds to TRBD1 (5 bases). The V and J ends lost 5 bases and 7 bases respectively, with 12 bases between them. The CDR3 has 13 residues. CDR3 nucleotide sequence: TGTGCCAGCAGTACTGACAGACTCCAGCCCCAGCATTTT. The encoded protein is CASSTDRLQPQHF.

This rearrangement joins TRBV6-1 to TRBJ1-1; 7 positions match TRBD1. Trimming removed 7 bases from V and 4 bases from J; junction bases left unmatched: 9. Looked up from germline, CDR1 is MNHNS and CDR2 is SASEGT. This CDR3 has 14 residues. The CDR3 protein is CASTQGGVGTEAFF. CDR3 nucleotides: TGTGCCAGCACCCAGGGGGGGGTGGGCACTGAAGCTTTCTTT.

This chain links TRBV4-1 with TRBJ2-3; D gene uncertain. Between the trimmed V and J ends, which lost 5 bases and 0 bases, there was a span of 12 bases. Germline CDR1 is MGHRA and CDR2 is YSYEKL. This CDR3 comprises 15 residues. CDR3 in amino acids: CASSFGPFSTDTQYF. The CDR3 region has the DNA TGCGCCAGCAGCTTCGGACCATTTAGCACAGATACGCAGTATTTT.

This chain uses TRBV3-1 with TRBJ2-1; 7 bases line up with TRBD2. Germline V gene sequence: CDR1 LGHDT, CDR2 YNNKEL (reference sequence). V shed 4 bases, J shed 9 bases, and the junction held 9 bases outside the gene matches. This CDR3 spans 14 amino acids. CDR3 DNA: TGTGCCAGCAGCCCGTTCCGACTAGCAGGTGAGCAGTTCTTC. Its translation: CASSPFRLAGEQFF.

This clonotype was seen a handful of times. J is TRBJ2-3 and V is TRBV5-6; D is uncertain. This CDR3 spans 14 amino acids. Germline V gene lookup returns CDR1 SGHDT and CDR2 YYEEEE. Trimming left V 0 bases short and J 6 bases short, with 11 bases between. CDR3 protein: CASSLGVTTDTQYF. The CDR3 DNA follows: TGTGCCAGCAGCTTGGGGGTAACCACCGATACGCAGTATTTT.

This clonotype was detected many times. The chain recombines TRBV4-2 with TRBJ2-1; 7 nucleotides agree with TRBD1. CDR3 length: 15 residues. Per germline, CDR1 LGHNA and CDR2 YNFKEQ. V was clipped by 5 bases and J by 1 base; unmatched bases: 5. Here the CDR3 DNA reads TGTGCCAGCAGCTCAGGGGGACCATCCTACAATGAGCAGTTCTTC. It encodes CASSSGGPSYNEQFF.

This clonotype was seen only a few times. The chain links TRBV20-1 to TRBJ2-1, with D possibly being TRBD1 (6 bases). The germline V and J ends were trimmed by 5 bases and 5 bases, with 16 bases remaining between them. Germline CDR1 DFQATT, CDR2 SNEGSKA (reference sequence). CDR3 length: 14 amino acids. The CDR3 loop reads CSALSPTGHNEQFF. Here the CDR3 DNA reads TGCAGTGCTCTTTCCCCGACAGGCCACAATGAGCAGTTCTTC.

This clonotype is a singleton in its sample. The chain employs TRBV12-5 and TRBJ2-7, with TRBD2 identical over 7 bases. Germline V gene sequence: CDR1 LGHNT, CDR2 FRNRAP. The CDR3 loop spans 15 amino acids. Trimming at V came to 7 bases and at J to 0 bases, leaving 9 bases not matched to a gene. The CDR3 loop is CASAYRGGNSYEQYF. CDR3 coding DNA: TGTGCTAGTGCCTACCGGGGAGGGAACTCCTACGAGCAGTACTTC.

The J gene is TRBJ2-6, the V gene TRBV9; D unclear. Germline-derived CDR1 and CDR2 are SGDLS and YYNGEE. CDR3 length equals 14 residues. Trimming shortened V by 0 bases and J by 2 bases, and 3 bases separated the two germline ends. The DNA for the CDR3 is TGTGCCAGCAGCGTAGACCCTGGGGCCAACGTCCTGACTTTC. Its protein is CASSVDPGANVLTF.

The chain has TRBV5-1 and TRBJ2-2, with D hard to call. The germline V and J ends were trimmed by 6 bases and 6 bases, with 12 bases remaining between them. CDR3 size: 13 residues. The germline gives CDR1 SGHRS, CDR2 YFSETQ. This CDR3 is CASTKSTPGELFF. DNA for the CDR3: TGCGCCAGCACGAAATCCACACCCGGGGAGCTGTTTTTT.

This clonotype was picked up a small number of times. CDR3 DNA: TGCAGTGCTAGTTCCCCCCTAGCGCATATCACAGATACGCAGTATTTT. This sequence encodes CSASSPLAHITDTQYF. The genes are TRBV20-1 and TRBJ2-3, with D perhaps matching TRBD2 (6 bases). Trimming left V 3 bases short and J 2 bases short, with 18 bases between. Germline V gene lookup returns CDR1 DFQATT and CDR2 SNEGSKA (reference sequence). The CDR3 totals 16 residues.

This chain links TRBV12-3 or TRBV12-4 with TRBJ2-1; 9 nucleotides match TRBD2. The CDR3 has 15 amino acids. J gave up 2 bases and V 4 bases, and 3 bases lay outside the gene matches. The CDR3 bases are TGTGCCAGCAGTTGGCGCGGGGGGGCCTACAATGAGCAGTTCTTC. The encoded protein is CASSWRGGAYNEQFF.

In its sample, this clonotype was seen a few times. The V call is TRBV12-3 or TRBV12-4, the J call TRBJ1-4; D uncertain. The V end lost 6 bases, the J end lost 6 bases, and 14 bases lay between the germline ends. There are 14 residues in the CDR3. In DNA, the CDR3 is TGTGCCAGCAGCCCAGGTGATGGGGATGAAAAACTGTTTTTT. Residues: CASSPGDGDEKLFF.

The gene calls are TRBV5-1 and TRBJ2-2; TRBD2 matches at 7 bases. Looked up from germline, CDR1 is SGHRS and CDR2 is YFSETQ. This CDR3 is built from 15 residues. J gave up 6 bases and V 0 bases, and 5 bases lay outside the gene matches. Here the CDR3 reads CASSLVISGAGELFF. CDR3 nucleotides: TGCGCCAGCAGCTTGGTCATCAGCGGGGCCGGGGAGCTGTTTTTT.

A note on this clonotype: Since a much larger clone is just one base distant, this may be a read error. CDR3 in amino acids: CASSTQGTGELFF. The CDR3 coding sequence is TGTGCCAGCAGCACCCAGGGCACCGGGGAGCTGTTTTTT. The chain has TRBV3-1 and TRBJ2-2; TRBD1 might be the D (5 bases). V was pared by 5 bases and J by 4 bases, with 8 bases between. The germline gives CDR1 LGHDT, CDR2 YNNKEL (reference sequence). The CDR3 is 13 amino acids.

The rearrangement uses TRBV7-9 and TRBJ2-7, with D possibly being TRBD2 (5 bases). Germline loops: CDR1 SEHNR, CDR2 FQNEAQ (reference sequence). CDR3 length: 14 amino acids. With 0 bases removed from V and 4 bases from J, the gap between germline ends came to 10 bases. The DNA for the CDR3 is TGTGCCAGCAGCTTAGCTCTAGCCAGTTACGAGCAGTACTTC. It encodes CASSLALASYEQYF. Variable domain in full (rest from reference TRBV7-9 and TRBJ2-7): DTGVSQNPRHKITKRGQNVTFRCDPISEHNRLYWYRQTLGQGPEFLTYFQNEAQLEKSRLLSDRFSAERPKGSFSTLEIQRTEQGDSAMYLCASSLALASYEQYFGPGTRLTVT.

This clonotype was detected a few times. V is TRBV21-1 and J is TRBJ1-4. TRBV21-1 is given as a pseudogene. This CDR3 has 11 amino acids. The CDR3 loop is CASSKGEKLFF. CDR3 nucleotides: TGTGCCAGCAGCAAGGGAGAAAAACTGTTTTTT.

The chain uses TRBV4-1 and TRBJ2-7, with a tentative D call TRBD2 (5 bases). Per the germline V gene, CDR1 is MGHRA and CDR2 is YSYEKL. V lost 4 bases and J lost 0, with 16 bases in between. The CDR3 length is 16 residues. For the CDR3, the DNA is TGCGCCAGCAGCCCGTGGGCCGGGATTATCTCCTACGAGCAGTACTTC. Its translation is CASSPWAGIISYEQYF.

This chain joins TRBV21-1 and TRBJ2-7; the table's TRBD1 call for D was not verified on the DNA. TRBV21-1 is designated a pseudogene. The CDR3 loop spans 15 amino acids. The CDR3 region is CASSKYCDRGHEQYF. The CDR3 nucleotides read TGTGCCAGCAGCAAATATTGTGACAGGGGCCACGAGCAGTACTTC.

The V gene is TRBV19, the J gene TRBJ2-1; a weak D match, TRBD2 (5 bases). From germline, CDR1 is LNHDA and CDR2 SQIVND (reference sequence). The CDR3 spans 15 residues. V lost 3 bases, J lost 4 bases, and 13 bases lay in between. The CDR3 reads CASSIPLASYNEQFF. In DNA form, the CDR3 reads TGTGCCAGTAGTATCCCCTTAGCGTCATACAATGAGCAGTTCTTC.

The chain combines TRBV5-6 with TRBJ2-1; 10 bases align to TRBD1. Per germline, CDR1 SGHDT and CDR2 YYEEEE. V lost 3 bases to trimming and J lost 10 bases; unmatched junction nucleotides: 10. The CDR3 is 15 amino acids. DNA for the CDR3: TGTGCCAGCAGCTCCGGGACAGGGGCCCATCCGGAGCAGTTCTTC. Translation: CASSSGTGAHPEQFF.

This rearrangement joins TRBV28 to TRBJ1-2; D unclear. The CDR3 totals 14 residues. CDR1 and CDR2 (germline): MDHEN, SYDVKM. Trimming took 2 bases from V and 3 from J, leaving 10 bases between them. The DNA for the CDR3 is TGTGCCAGCAGTTTACTGGGTCCAGACTATGGCTACACCTTC. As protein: CASSLLGPDYGYTF.